This is a list of T cell receptor beta chains from one sample in a study of T cell responses to AZD1222 COVID-19 vaccine. The repertoire was sequenced with immunoSEQ multiplex PCR; TCRdb's copy has only in-frame clones and lacks some. The sample has some 95,000 clones, roughly 86% seen once; the top ten hold less than 3.5%. The starting material was peripheral blood, obtained on day 0 of MenACWY control vaccination. These receptors came from an adult in good health. Both conserved end residues are part of each CDR3. The D gene is left open where the match is weak. Clone size is stated in some rows and not others, as once, few, many or a class when expanded.

>TRBD1|-|TRBJ2-3|15|TRBV10-3
TGTGCCATCAGTGAGTACGACAGGGTCGGGGATACGCAGTATTTT
CAISEYDRVGDTQYF
>-|-|TRBJ1-1|12|TRBV7-2
TGTGCCAGCAGCCGGGGTGGTTCTGAAGCTTTCTTT
CASSRGGSEAFF
>-|-|TRBJ1-5|13|TRBV20-1
TGCAGTGCTAGTACAGGGAGCAATCAGCCCCAGCATTTT
CSASTGSNQPQHF
>TRBD1|-|TRBJ1-2|13|TRBV7-9
TGTGCCAGCAGCCGGGACAGCCAGGGGGGCTACACCTTC
CASSRDSQGGYTF
>TRBD2|-|TRBJ2-5|15|TRBV7-6
TGTACTACCAGCGGGGGGAGACTAGCGGATGAGACCCAGTACTTC
CTTSGGRLADETQYF
>TRBD1|-|TRBJ2-7|14|TRBV7-2
TGTGCCAGCAGCCCAGGACAGGCAGCCTACGAGCAGTACTTC
CASSPGQAAYEQYF
>TRBD1|-|TRBJ2-1|15|TRBV24-1
TGTGCCACCAGTGAGACCGGGACAGGGTACAATGAGCAGTTCTTC
CATSETGTGYNEQFF
>-|-|TRBJ1-4|14|TRBV30
TGTGCCTGGAGTGTGGAGTGGACTAATGAAAAACTGTTTTTT
CAWSVEWTNEKLFF
>TRBD1|-|TRBJ2-2|17|TRBV27
TGTGCCAGCAGTCCCGGACAGGGCGCTGCTAACACCGGGGAGCTGTTTTTT
CASSPGQGAANTGELFF
>-|-|TRBJ2-1|14|TRBV29-1
TGCAGCGTTTATACCACAGGGCGCGACAATGAGCAGTTCTTC
CSVYTTGRDNEQFF
>TRBD1|-|TRBJ2-7|13|TRBV2
TGTGCCAGCAAACGGGACAGTTCCTACGAGCAGTACTTC
CASKRDSSYEQYF
>-|-|TRBJ2-3|9|TRBV2
TGTGCCAGCGGGAACAGGGTGGATTTT
CASGNRVDF
>-|-|TRBJ1-4|16|TRBV3-1/TRBV3-2
TGTGCCAGCAGCCAAGGGGACCAGGGGAATAGAGAAAAACTGTTTTTT
CASSQGDQGNREKLFF
>TRBD2|-|TRBJ2-5|16|TRBV7-2
TGTGCCAGCAGCCTAAATCCTAGCGGGGGCCAAGAGACCCAGTACTTC
CASSLNPSGGQETQYF
>TRBD2|-|TRBJ2-3|14|TRBV6-5
TGTGCCAGCGTGGCGGGGGGATCCACAGATACGCAGTATTTT
CASVAGGSTDTQYF
>-|-|TRBJ2-1|15|TRBV4-3
TGCGCCAGCAGCCCCCACGGGGGGCTCAACAATGAGCAGTTCTTC
CASSPHGGLNNEQFF
>-|-|TRBJ2-5|13|TRBV5-8
TGTGCCAGCAGCTTGGCCCCCGCCGGGACCCAGTACTTC
CASSLAPAGTQYF
>-|-|TRBJ2-1|12|TRBV13
TGTGCCAGCAGCTTAGGCCAAGGCCAGCAGTTCTTC
CASSLGQGQQFF
>TRBD1|-|TRBJ1-2|13|TRBV7-9
TGTGCCAGCAGCTTAACAGGGGGCGATGGCTACACCTTC
CASSLTGGDGYTF
>-|-|TRBJ2-1|15|TRBV18
TGTGCCAGCTCACCAGTAGTAGGGTCCTACAATGAGCAGTTCTTC
CASSPVVGSYNEQFF
>TRBD1|-|TRBJ2-5|16|TRBV4-2
TGTGCCAGCAGCCAAGATAAGACAGGGCTCCAAGAGACCCAGTACTTC
CASSQDKTGLQETQYF
>TRBD2|-|TRBJ2-3|15|TRBV3-1/TRBV3-2
TGTGCCAGCAGAGATAGCGGGGGGGGCACAGATACGCAGTATTTT
CASRDSGGGTDTQYF
>-|-|TRBJ1-6|15|TRBV7-9
TGTGCCAGCAGCCCAGGCGTCTATAGAGGATCACCCCTCCACTTT
CASSPGVYRGSPLHF
>-|-|TRBJ2-3|13|TRBV9
TGTGCCAGCAGCGTAGCCTTAGGAGATACGCAGTATTTT
CASSVALGDTQYF
>-|-|TRBJ2-1|15|TRBV3-1/TRBV3-2
TGTGCCAGCGGACTCCACAGGAGCTCCTACAATGAGCAGTTCTTC
CASGLHRSSYNEQFF
>-|-|TRBJ2-7|15|TRBV5-1
TGCGCCAGCAGCTTGGTAACACCCGCTCGGGACGAGCAGTACTTC
CASSLVTPARDEQYF
>-|few|TRBJ1-2|11|TRBV20-1
TGCAGTGCTATCCTCGGGGATGGCTACACCTTC
CSAILGDGYTF
>-|-|TRBJ1-1|14|TRBV3-1/TRBV3-2
TGTGCCAGCAGCCACAGTGACAGTTACACTGAAGCTTTCTTT
CASSHSDSYTEAFF
>-|once|TRBJ2-7|15|TRBV6-5
TGTGCCAGCAGCAATTATGCCGATATCTCCTACGAGCAGTACTTC
CASSNYADISYEQYF
>-|once|TRBJ1-6|15|TRBV5-1
TGCGCCAGCAGCACCGCCGGGCCTTGGGATTCACCCCTCCACTTT
CASSTAGPWDSPLHF
>TRBD2|-|TRBJ2-3|13|TRBV6-5
TGTGCCGCAACGGGTCGGGGGGCAGATACGCAGTATTTT
CAATGRGADTQYF
>-|-|TRBJ1-5|16|TRBV6-2/TRBV6-3
TGTGCCAGCAGTTACTCTGGCAGTCGAGGCAATCAGCCCCAGCATTTT
CASSYSGSRGNQPQHF
>-|-|TRBJ1-1|11|TRBV18
TGTGCCAGCTCAGGACCGGCTGAAGCTTTCTTT
CASSGPAEAFF
>-|-|TRBJ2-5|16|TRBV4-1
TGCGCCAGCAGCCAAGAATTCCGCGGGGTACAAGAGACCCAGTACTTC
CASSQEFRGVQETQYF
>-|-|TRBJ2-1|15|TRBV4-1
TGCGCCAGCAGCCGATTACCGGGAGTGACCAATGAGCAGTTCTTC
CASSRLPGVTNEQFF
>-|-|TRBJ1-1|15|TRBV4-3
TGCGCCAGCAGCCATAATCCCAACAGGGACACTGAAGCTTTCTTT
CASSHNPNRDTEAFF
>-|-|TRBJ1-5|15|TRBV5-6
TGTGCCAGCAGCTTGGCTCAGGGGAGGATTCAGCCCCAGCATTTT
CASSLAQGRIQPQHF
>-|-|TRBJ1-1|15|TRBV9
TGTGCCAGCAGCGTAGCTACGGGAATGAACACTGAAGCTTTCTTT
CASSVATGMNTEAFF
>-|-|TRBJ1-2|15|TRBV9
TGTGCCAGCAGCGTAGCAGGTGAATCAGGGTATGGCTACACCTTC
CASSVAGESGYGYTF